The T cell receptor (beta chain) described here comes from a study of control samples from healthy donors and cancer patients. Assay: immunoSEQ multiplex PCR; the TCRdb copy retains only in-frame clones and omits some. Of around 41,000 clones listed, roughly 94% are singletons. Trimming shortened V by 1 base and J by 9 bases, and 16 bases separated the two germline ends. Germline CDR1 reads GTSNPN; CDR2 reads SVGIG (reference sequence). This CDR3 is 15 amino acids long. The chain carries TRBV30 and TRBJ1-6; possibly TRBD1 for D (6 bases). Source material: blood. The receptor was derived from a man aged 55 to 69 in good health. The CDR3 sequence is CAWSGGQAGGSPLHF. For the CDR3, the DNA is TGTGCCTGGAGTGGGGGGCAGGCTGGGGGTTCACCCCTCCACTTT.